This TCR beta chain derives from a study of blood T cell repertoires in COVID-19. Overall study context: T cells, B-cell-depleted T cells, or PBMCs provided the cDNA or gDNA that served as material.

Assignment of participants to cohorts was predicated upon participant-reported clinical history. Recovered status in Cohort 3 required two negative PCRs, clearance, or symptom resolution. Sequenced by immunoSEQ multiplex PCR; TCRdb stores in-frame clones only, minus some. The sample lists about 180,000 clones, 88% seen once, with roughly 9% in the top ten. Germline V gene sequence: CDR1 LGHNA, CDR2 YNFKEQ. The CDR3 loop spans 16 amino acids. V lost 0 bases and J lost 5, with 13 bases in between. The chain recombines TRBV4-2 with TRBJ2-2; possibly TRBD1 for D (5 bases). The sample taken for sequencing was PBMCs or T cells enriched from blood (not recorded which). This TCR came from a woman between 18 and 29 years old who had recovered from COVID-19. CDR3 sequence (DNA): TGTGCCAGCAGCCAAGATGTAGGGGTAGTGACCGGGGAGCTGTTTTTT. Its translation is CASSQDVGVVTGELFF.